This is a list of T cell receptor beta chains from one sample in a study of blood T cells in healthy people across ages. TCRdb ran MiXCR on the 5' RACE reads and lists one entry per CDR3 protein. The sample holds 550,000 to 650,000 distinct CDR3 sequences, around 27% seen once. The same data also contributed to another study, on T cells of mothers and their children.

Source material: blood. Receptors were obtained from a boy younger than 10 in good health. CDR3s include the opening cysteine and the closing phenylalanine or tryptophan. D genes are given only for firm matches. Expanded clones are given a class, and other clones once, few, many or no size at all.

D	size	V	J	CDR3	DNA
NA	NA	TRBV29-1	TRBJ1-4	CSVAQEDEKLFF	TGCAGCGTTGCCCAGGAGGATGAAAAACTGTTTTTT
NA	NA	TRBV2	TRBJ2-3	CASSENRADTDTQYF	TGTGCCAGCAGTGAAAATCGCGCGGACACAGATACGCAGTATTTT
NA	once	TRBV30	TRBJ2-7	CAWSPRLGEQYF	TGTGCCTGGAGTCCCAGATTAGGGGAGCAGTACTTC
TRBD1	NA	TRBV7-9	TRBJ1-2	CASSDRDRLSGYTF	TGTGCCAGCAGCGACCGGGACAGGCTCTCTGGCTACACCTTC
NA	NA	TRBV12-3/TRBV12-4	TRBJ2-3	CASMGGRGTDTQYF	TGTGCCAGCATGGGGGGACGGGGCACAGATACGCAGTATTTT
TRBD1	many	TRBV14	TRBJ1-2	CASSQEGTGRWGYTF	TGTGCCAGCAGCCAAGAAGGGACAGGGCGATGGGGCTACACCTTC
TRBD2	few	TRBV7-6	TRBJ2-5	CASSLPGLADRETQYF	TGTGCCAGCAGCTTACCGGGACTAGCGGATAGGGAGACCCAGTACTTC
NA	few	TRBV18	TRBJ1-5	CASSPSGERNQPQHF	TGTGCCAGCTCACCGAGCGGTGAGCGGAATCAGCCCCAGCATTTT
TRBD2	NA	TRBV29-1	TRBJ2-7	CSATTSGNSYEQYF	TGCAGCGCGACGACTAGCGGGAACTCCTACGAGCAGTACTTC
NA	NA	TRBV6-5	TRBJ1-1	CASSYGREDTEAFF	TGTGCCAGCAGTTACGGCAGGGAGGACACTGAAGCTTTCTTT
NA	few	TRBV20-1	TRBJ1-4	CSASNPADEKLFF	TGCAGTGCTTCGAACCCGGCGGATGAAAAACTGTTTTTT
TRBD2	few	TRBV7-2	TRBJ2-3	CASSLFAGRETQYF	TGTGCCAGCAGCTTATTTGCTGGGAGGGAGACGCAGTATTTT
TRBD1	few	TRBV10-3	TRBJ2-1	CAISGTGGSEQFF	TGTGCCATCAGTGGGACAGGGGGGTCTGAGCAGTTCTTC
TRBD2	NA	TRBV20-1	TRBJ2-5	CSASLGLAREQYF	TGCAGTGCTAGCTTGGGACTAGCGAGGGAGCAGTACTTC
NA	NA	TRBV5-1	TRBJ2-2	CASSLAVTAGELFF	TGCGCCAGCAGCTTGGCGGTTACGGCCGGGGAGCTGTTTTTT
NA	NA	TRBV7-2	TRBJ2-7	CASSAPAYEQYF	TGTGCCAGCAGCGCCCCGGCCTACGAGCAGTACTTC
NA	NA	TRBV6-5	TRBJ1-3	CASSYSRIGAGNTIYF	TGTGCCAGCAGTTACTCACGAATTGGCGCTGGAAACACCATATATTTT
TRBD1	NA	TRBV29-1	TRBJ1-4	CSATRGQGVSEKLFF	TGCAGCGCCACCAGAGGACAGGGCGTTAGTGAAAAACTGTTTTTT
TRBD2	NA	TRBV25-1	TRBJ2-7	CTSSERLAVSYEQYF	TGTACCAGCAGTGAGAGACTAGCGGTCTCCTACGAGCAGTACTTC
TRBD2	few	TRBV7-6	TRBJ2-3	CAGSPLTSGGPDTQYF	TGTGCCGGCAGCCCCCTCACTAGCGGGGGGCCAGATACGCAGTATTTT
NA	few	TRBV18	TRBJ2-7	CASSSDSSSYEQYF	TGTGCCAGCTCATCCGACAGTAGCTCCTACGAGCAGTACTTC
NA	few	TRBV5-1	TRBJ2-5	CASSLEPSREQYF	TGCGCCAGCAGCTTGGAGCCGTCTAGGGAGCAGTACTTC
TRBD1	once	TRBV7-8	TRBJ1-4	CASSSQTGTNEKLFF	TGTGCCAGCAGCTCCCAGACAGGGACTAATGAAAAACTGTTTTTT
NA	NA	TRBV7-9	TRBJ1-1	CASSPDEAFF	TGTGCCAGCAGCCCGGACGAAGCTTTCTTT
NA	few	TRBV5-1	TRBJ1-1	CASSPLDRSAGEAFF	TGCGCCAGCAGCCCTCTTGACAGGTCCGCTGGTGAAGCTTTCTTT
NA	NA	TRBV7-9	TRBJ2-6	CASSSRTGANVLTF	TGTGCCAGCAGTTCCCGTACTGGGGCCAACGTCCTGACTTTC
TRBD2	few	TRBV2	TRBJ2-3	CASMNRGGAKDTQYF	TGTGCCAGCATGAATCGCGGGGGGGCGAAAGATACGCAGTATTTT
TRBD1	few	TRBV2	TRBJ2-7	CASSEQGQGEYEQYF	TGTGCCAGCAGTGAACAGGGACAGGGTGAATACGAGCAGTACTTC
NA	few	TRBV6-1	TRBJ2-2	CATEGGTTGELFF	TGTGCCACTGAGGGGGGAACAACCGGGGAGCTGTTTTTT
NA	NA	TRBV20-1	TRBJ2-3	CSASGPPGTQYF	TGCAGTGCTAGTGGGCCCCCCGGTACGCAGTATTTT
TRBD2	NA	TRBV15	TRBJ2-1	CATSSFRSGSSYNEQFF	TGTGCCACCAGCAGTTTCCGGAGCGGGAGCTCCTACAATGAGCAGTTCTTC
NA	few	TRBV21-1	TRBJ2-7	CASAALGSKHYEQYF	TGTGCCAGCGCCGCCTTAGGGAGTAAGCACTACGAGCAGTACTTC
NA	NA	TRBV5-1	TRBJ1-1	CASSTPEGGTEAFF	TGCGCCAGCAGCACCCCCGAAGGGGGCACTGAAGCTTTCTTT
NA	few	TRBV14	TRBJ2-4	CASSQVKDIQYF	TGTGCCAGCAGCCAAGTGAAGGACATTCAGTACTTC
TRBD1	NA	TRBV20-1	TRBJ2-5	CSAREDRTETQYF	TGCAGTGCTAGAGAGGACAGGACGGAGACCCAGTACTTC
NA	many	TRBV4-3	TRBJ2-5	CASSQLLEETQYF	TGCGCCAGCAGCCAATTGCTGGAAGAGACCCAGTACTTC
NA	NA	TRBV5-1	TRBJ1-4	CASREYQRQMFF	TGCGCCAGCAGGGAGTATCAGAGACAGATGTTTTTT
NA	NA	TRBV7-6	TRBJ2-5	CASSPGHQPSTYNEQLF	TGTGCCAGCAGCCCAGGCCACCAACCCAGCACCTACAATGAGCAGCTCTTC